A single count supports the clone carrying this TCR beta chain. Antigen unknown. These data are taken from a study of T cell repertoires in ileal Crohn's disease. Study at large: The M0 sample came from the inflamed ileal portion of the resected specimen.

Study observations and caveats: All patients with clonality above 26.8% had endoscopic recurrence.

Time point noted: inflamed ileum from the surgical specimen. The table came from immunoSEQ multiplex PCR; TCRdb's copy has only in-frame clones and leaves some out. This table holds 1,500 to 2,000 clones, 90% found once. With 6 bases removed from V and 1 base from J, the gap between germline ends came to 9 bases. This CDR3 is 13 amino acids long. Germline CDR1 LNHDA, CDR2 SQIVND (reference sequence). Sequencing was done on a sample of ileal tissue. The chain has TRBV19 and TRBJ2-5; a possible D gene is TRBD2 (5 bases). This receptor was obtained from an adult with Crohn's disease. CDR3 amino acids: CASRTTSQETQYF. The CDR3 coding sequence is TGTGCCAGTAGGACCACTAGCCAAGAGACCCAGTACTTC.